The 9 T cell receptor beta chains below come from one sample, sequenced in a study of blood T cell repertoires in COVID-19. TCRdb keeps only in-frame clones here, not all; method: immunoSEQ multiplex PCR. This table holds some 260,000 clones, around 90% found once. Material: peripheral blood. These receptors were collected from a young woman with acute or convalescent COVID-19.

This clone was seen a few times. The chain's CDR3 is CASSETGYYGYTF. The DNA of the CDR3 is TGTGCCAGCAGTGAGACAGGCTACTATGGCTACACCTTC. The J gene is TRBJ1-2, the V gene TRBV6-1, with D perhaps TRBD1 (6 bases). Per the germline V gene, CDR1 is MNHNS and CDR2 is SASEGT. The CDR3 consists of 13 residues. The ends were cut back, 3 bases at V and 3 bases at J, with 8 bases in the middle.

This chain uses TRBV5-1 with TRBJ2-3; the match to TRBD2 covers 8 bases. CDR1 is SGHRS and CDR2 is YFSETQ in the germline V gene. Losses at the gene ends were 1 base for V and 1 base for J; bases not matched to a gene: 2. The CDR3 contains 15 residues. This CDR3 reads CASSLMTSGTDTQYF. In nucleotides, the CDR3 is TGCGCCAGCAGCTTGATGACTAGCGGCACAGATACGCAGTATTTT.

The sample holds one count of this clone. The CDR3 coding sequence is TGTGCCAGCAGCCGCGGAAACACCGGGGAGCTGTTTTTT. Translating gives CASSRGNTGELFF. The chain employs TRBV12-3 or TRBV12-4 and TRBJ2-2; D remains ambiguous. V shed 6 bases and J shed 2 bases, with 7 bases lying between them. This CDR3 has 13 residues.

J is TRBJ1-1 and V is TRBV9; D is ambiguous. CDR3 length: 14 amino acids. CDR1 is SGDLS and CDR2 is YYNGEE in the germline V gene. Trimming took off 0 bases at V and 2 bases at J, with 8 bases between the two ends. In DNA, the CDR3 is TGTGCCAGCAGCGTAGTAGGAGGAAACACTGAAGCTTTCTTT. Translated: CASSVVGGNTEAFF.

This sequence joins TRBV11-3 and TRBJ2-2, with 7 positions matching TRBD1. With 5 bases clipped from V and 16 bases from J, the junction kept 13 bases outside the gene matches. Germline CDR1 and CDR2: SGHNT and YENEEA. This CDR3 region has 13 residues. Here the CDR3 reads CASSTTGTAPQFF. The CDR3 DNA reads TGTGCCAGCAGCACCACCGGGACAGCTCCTCAGTTTTTT.

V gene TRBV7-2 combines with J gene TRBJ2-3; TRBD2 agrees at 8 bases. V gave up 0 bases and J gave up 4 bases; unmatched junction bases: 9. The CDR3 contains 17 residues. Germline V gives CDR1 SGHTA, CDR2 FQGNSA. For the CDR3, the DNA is TGTGCCAGCAGCTTAGCGAGGGCTAGCGGGCGCTCAGATACGCAGTATTTT. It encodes CASSLARASGRSDTQYF.

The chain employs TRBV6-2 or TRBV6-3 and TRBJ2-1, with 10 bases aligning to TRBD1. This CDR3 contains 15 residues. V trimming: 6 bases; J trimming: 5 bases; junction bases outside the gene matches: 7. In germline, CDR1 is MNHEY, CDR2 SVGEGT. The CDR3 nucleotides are TGTGCCAGCAGCCCCGGGACAGGGGACCACAATGAGCAGTTCTTC. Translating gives CASSPGTGDHNEQFF.

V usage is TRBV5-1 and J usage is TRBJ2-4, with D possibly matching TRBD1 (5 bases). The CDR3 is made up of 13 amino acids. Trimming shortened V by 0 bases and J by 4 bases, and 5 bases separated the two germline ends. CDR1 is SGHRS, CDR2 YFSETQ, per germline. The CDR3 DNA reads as TGCGCCAGCAGCTTGGACAGGAAAAACATTCAGTACTTC. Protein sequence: CASSLDRKNIQYF.

CDR3 bases: TGTGCCAGCTCACCACTGGACATAAGCTCTGGAAACACCATATATTTT. Its translation: CASSPLDISSGNTIYF. This chain connects TRBV18 to TRBJ1-3, with a tentative D call TRBD1 (5 bases). CDR1 is KGHSH, CDR2 LQKENI, per germline. Between the trimmed V and J ends, which lost 1 base and 0 bases, there was a span of 10 bases. CDR3 length: 16 amino acids. Combining the CDR3 with reference TRBV18 and TRBJ1-3 gives the whole variable domain NAGVMQNPRHLVRRRGQEARLRCSPMKGHSHVYWYRQLPEEGLKFMVYLQKENIIDESGMPKERFSAEFPKEGPSILRIQQVVRGDSAAYFCASSPLDISSGNTIYFGEGSWLTVV.